This T cell receptor (beta chain) was observed in a study of CD8 T cells in Susac syndrome. This clonotype was observed once. TCR beta sequencing was performed on blood CD8+ and CD4+ T cells. Controls were healthy donors (matched for age and sex). Negative magnetic isolation gave CD8+ and CD4+ cells; FACS enriched CD8+ TEMRA. The V and J ends lost 5 bases and 0 bases, in that order; junction bases with no gene match: 7. Germline V CDR1 and CDR2: SGHVS, FQNEAQ. The CDR3 sequence is 17 residues long. RNA amounts of about 0.5 to 1 ug underwent reverse transcription with random hexamers. Amplification of TCR beta CDR3 used immunoSEQ multiplex PCR across 54 Vbeta and 13 Jbeta. TCRdb passed the immunoSEQ multiplex PCR reads through MiXCR, listing each CDR3 protein once. This sample has about 90,000 distinct CDR3 sequences, with about 93% found just once.

This TCR derives from a human donor in good health. This chain uses TRBV7-8 with TRBJ2-6; TRBD1 aligns across 7 bases. The material sequenced was CD8+ T cells from PBMCs. The CDR3 loop reads CASSTGTASSGANVLTF. CDR3 DNA: TGTGCCAGCAGCACTGGGACAGCCAGCTCTGGGGCCAACGTCCTGACTTTC.